This TCR beta chain was recorded in a study of cytomegalovirus exposure and HLA in healthy donors. Study background: Earlier, 100 million to 120 million unique TCR beta sequences were recovered from about 200 million T cells by an analysis.

The PCR was carried out with 60 Vbeta primers and 13 Jbeta primers. The table came from immunoSEQ multiplex PCR; TCRdb's copy has only in-frame clones and leaves some out. The sample carries about 52,000 clones, around 70% recorded once. Trimming stripped 2 bases from V and 9 bases from J, with 17 bases between. Germline values: CDR1 GTSNPN, CDR2 SVGIG (reference sequence). There are 14 residues in the CDR3. Study-wide results and caveats: Being indistinguishable, some V segments were excluded, TRBV6-2 and TRBV6-3 among them. A few CMV-associated chains were confirmed in vitro to be specific for CMV antigens. Sequence variants that were highly shared formed a cluster that was likely a sequencing artifact.

About this clone itself: Antigen specificity is unknown.

The sequencing sample was made of PBMCs. V is TRBV30 and J is TRBJ1-3, with D uncertain. The origin of this receptor is a woman in her forties or fifties in good health and CMV-seronegative. DNA for the CDR3: TGTGCCTGGAGTTATTGGACTGCGGAAGGCACCATATATTTT. Translation gives CAWSYWTAEGTIYF.